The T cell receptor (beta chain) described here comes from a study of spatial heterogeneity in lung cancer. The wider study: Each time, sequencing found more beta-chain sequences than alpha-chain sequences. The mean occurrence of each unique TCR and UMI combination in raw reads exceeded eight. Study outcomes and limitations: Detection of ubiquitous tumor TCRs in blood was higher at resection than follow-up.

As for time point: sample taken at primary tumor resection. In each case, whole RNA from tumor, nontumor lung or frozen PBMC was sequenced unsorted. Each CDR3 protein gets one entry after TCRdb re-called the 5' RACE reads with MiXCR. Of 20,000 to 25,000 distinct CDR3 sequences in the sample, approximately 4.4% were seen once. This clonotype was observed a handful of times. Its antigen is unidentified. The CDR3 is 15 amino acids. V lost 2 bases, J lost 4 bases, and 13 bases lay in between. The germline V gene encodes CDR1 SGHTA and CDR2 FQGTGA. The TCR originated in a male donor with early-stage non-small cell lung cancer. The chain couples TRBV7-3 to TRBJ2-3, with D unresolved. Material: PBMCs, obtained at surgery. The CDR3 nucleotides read TGTGCCAGCAGCTTATCCCTACACGGTTCAGATACGCAGTATTTT. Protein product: CASSLSLHGSDTQYF.